This entry concerns a single T cell receptor (beta chain). The sample is drawn from a study of blood T cell repertoires in COVID-19. Produced via immunoSEQ multiplex PCR; TCRdb's table is partial and in-frame only. This sample has a few hundred thousand clones, with around 87% found just once. This TCR was sampled from a woman in her sixties or seventies with COVID-19, enrolled during active disease. The sample taken for sequencing was peripheral blood.

CDR3 region: CASSPTLGTQYF. CDR3 nucleotides: TGTGCCAGCAGCCCGACACTCGGGACCCAGTACTTC. V is TRBV3-1 (or the pseudogene TRBV3-2) and J is TRBJ2-5; D uncertain. This CDR3 contains 12 residues. V lost 4 bases to trimming and J lost 7 bases, with 10 bases between them. Looked up from germline, CDR1 is LGHDT and CDR2 is YNNKEL (reference sequence).